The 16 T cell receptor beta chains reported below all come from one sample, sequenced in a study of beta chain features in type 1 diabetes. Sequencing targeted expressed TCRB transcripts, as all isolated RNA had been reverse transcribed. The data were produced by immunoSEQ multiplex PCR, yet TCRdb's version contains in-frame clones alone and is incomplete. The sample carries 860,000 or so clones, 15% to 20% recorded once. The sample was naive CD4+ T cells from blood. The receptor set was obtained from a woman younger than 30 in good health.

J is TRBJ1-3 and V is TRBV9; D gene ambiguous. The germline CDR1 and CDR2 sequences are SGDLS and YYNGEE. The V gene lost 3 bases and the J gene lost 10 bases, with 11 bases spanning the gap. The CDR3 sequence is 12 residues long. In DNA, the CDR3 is TGTGCCAGCAGCGCCCGGCCGGGTACCATATATTTT. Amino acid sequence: CASSARPGTIYF.

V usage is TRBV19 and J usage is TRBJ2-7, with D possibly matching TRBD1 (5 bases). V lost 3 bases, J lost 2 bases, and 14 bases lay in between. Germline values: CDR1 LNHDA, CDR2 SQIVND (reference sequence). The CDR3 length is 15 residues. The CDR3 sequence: CASSIGPGITYEQYF. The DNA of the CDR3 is TGTGCCAGTAGTATTGGTCCAGGGATCACCTACGAGCAGTACTTC. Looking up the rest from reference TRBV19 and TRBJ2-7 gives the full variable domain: DGGITQSPKYLFRKEGQNVTLSCEQNLNHDAMYWYRQDPGQGLRLIYYSQIVNDFQKGDIAEGYSVSREKKESFPLTVTSAQKNPTAFYLCASSIGPGITYEQYFGPGTRLTVT.

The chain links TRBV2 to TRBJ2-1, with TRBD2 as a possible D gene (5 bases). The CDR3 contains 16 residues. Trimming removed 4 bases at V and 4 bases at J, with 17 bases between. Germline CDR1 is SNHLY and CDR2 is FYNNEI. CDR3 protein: CASSVGLALLYNEQFF. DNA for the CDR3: TGTGCCAGCAGTGTTGGACTGGCCCTTTTGTACAATGAGCAGTTCTTC. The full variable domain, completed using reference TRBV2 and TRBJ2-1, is EPEVTQTPSHQVTQMGQEVILRCVPISNHLYFYWYRQILGQKVEFLVSFYNNEISEKSEIFDDQFSVERPDGSNFTLKIRSTKLEDSAMYFCASSVGLALLYNEQFFGPGTRLTVL.

The CDR3 nucleotides are TGTGCCAGCAGTGTCGAGGGGACCTATGGCTACACCTTC. Protein product: CASSVEGTYGYTF. This sequence joins TRBV28 and TRBJ1-2, with a weak D call TRBD1 (5 bases). The CDR3 is made up of 13 amino acids. The germline gives CDR1 MDHEN, CDR2 SYDVKM. The V gene lost 5 bases and the J gene lost 4 bases, with 11 bases spanning the gap.

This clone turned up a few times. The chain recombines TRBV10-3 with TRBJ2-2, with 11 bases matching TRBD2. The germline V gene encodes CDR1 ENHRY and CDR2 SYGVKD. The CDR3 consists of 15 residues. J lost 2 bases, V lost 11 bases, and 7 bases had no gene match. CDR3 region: CAATRLAGNTGELFF. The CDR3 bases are TGTGCCGCTACAAGACTAGCGGGAAACACCGGGGAGCTGTTTTTT.

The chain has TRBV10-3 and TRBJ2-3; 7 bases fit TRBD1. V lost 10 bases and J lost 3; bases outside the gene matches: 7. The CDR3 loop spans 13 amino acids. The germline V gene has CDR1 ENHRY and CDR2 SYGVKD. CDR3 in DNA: TGTGCCACCTCTGACAGGGTAACAGATACGCAGTATTTT. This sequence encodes CATSDRVTDTQYF.

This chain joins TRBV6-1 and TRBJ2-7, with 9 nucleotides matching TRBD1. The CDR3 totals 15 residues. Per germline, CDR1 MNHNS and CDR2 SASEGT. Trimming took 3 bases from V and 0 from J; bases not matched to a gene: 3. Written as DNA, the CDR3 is TGTGCCAGCAGTGAGACAGGGGGAAGCTCCTACGAGCAGTACTTC. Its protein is CASSETGGSSYEQYF.

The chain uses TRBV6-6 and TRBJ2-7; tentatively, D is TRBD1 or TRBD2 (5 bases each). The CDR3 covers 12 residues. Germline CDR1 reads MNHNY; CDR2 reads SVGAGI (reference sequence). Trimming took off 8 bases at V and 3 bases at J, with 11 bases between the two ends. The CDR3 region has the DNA TGTGCCAGCCGGGGACGCAACTACGAGCAGTACTTC. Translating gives CASRGRNYEQYF.

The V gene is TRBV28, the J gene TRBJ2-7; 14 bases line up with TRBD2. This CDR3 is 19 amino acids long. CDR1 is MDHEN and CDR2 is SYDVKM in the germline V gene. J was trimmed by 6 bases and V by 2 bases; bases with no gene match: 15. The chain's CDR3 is CASSLPTLSTSGRALEQYF. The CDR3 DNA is TGTGCCAGCAGTTTACCCACGCTCTCGACTAGCGGGAGGGCCCTCGAGCAGTACTTC.

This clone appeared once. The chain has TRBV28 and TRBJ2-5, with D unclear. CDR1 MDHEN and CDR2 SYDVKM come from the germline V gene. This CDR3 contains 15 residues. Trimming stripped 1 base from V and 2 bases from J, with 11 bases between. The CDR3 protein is CASSLSRSQQETQYF. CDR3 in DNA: TGTGCCAGCAGTTTATCGAGGTCCCAACAAGAGACCCAGTACTTC.

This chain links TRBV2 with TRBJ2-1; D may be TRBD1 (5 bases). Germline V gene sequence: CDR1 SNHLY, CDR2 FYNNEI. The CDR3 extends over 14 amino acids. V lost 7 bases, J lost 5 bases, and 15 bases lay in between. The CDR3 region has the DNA TGTGCCAGCACAGCAGGGCGTACTAACAATGAGCAGTTCTTC. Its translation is CASTAGRTNNEQFF.

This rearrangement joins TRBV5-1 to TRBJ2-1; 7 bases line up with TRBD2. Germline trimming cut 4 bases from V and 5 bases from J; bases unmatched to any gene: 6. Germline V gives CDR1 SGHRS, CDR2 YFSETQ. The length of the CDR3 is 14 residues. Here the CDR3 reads CASSVTSRNNEQFF. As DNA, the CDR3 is TGCGCCAGCAGCGTGACTAGCAGAAACAATGAGCAGTTCTTC.

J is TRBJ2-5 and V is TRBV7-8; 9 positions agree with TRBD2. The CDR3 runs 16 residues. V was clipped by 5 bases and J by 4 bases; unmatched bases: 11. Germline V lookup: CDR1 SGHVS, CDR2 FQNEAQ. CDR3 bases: TGTGCCAGCAGCCCCATCGGGACTAGCCTTGGAGAGACCCAGTACTTC. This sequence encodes CASSPIGTSLGETQYF.

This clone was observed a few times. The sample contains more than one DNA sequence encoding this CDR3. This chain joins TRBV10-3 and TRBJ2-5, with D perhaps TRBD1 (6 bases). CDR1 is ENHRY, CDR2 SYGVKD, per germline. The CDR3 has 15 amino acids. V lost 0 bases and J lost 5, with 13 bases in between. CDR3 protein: CAISESKGVGETQYF. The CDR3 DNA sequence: TGTGCCATCAGTGAGTCGAAGGGGGTGGGCGAGACCCAGTACTTC.

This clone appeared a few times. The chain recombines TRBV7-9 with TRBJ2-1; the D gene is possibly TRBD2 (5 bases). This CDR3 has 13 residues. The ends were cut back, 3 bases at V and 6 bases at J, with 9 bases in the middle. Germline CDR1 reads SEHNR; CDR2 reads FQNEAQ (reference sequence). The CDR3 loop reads CASSFEGINEQFF. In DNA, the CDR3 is TGTGCCAGCAGCTTTGAGGGAATCAATGAGCAGTTCTTC.

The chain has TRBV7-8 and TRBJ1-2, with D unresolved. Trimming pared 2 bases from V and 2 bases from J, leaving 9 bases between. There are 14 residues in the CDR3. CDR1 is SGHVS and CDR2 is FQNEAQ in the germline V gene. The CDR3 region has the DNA TGTGCCAGCAGCTTAAAGAGGTGGAACTATGGCTACACCTTC. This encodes CASSLKRWNYGYTF.